The 14 T cell receptor beta chains in this list originate from one sample, sequenced in a study of T cell responses to AZD1222 COVID-19 vaccine. The data were produced by immunoSEQ multiplex PCR, yet TCRdb's version contains in-frame clones alone and is incomplete. The sample carries over 150,000 clones, approximately 88% recorded once. The sequences come from peripheral blood, collected 28 days after the second AZD1222 dose. The origin of the receptors is an adult who received the AZD1222 COVID-19 vaccine.

The chain employs TRBV7-9 and TRBJ1-1; 8 bases line up with TRBD1. This CDR3 spans 12 amino acids. Unmatched junction bases numbered 3, after V lost 5 bases and J lost 7 bases. Germline CDR1 reads SEHNR; CDR2 reads FQNEAQ (reference sequence). For the CDR3, the DNA is TGTGCCAGCAGCATCGGACAGGGTGAAGCTTTCTTT. The encoded protein is CASSIGQGEAFF.

V usage is TRBV30 and J usage is TRBJ2-2; 8 bases map to TRBD2. Trimming took 4 bases from V and 5 from J; bases not matched to a gene: 6. CDR1 and CDR2 from the germline V gene are GTSNPN and SVGIG (reference sequence). This CDR3 region has 14 residues. The chain's CDR3 is CAWNLAGGTGELFF. CDR3 coding DNA: TGTGCCTGGAACCTGGCGGGGGGTACCGGGGAGCTGTTTTTT.

V is TRBV9 and J is TRBJ2-5, with D possibly matching TRBD2 (5 bases). There are 14 residues in the CDR3. V lost 0 bases to trimming and J lost 1 base, with 7 bases between them. The germline V gene has CDR1 SGDLS and CDR2 YYNGEE. DNA of the CDR3: TGTGCCAGCAGCGTAGTTGCGGGCCAAGAGACCCAGTACTTC. Its protein is CASSVVAGQETQYF.

This chain uses TRBV28 with TRBJ2-2, with a weak D call TRBD1 (5 bases). The CDR3 has 14 residues. Germline-derived CDR1 and CDR2 are MDHEN and SYDVKM. With 6 bases removed from V and 5 bases from J, the gap between germline ends came to 13 bases. The CDR3 DNA is TGTGCCAGCAGAGGGCAGGGAACGACCGGGGAGCTGTTTTTT. As protein: CASRGQGTTGELFF.

The V gene is TRBV27, the J gene TRBJ1-1, with D possibly matching TRBD1 (5 bases). V gave up 5 bases and J gave up 4 bases, with 20 bases separating them. CDR1 and CDR2 (germline): MNHEY, SMNVEV (reference sequence). The CDR3 sequence is 16 residues long. CDR3 nucleotide sequence: TGTGCCAGCAGTGGGGGGAAAGGCACCCACCGCACTGAAGCTTTCTTT. This codes for CASSGGKGTHRTEAFF.

The chain is built from TRBV27 and TRBJ2-5; TRBD2 might be the D (5 bases). CDR1 is MNHEY and CDR2 is SMNVEV in the germline V gene (reference sequence). The CDR3 has 14 amino acids. V was trimmed by 2 bases and J by 2 bases, leaving 9 bases between them. DNA for the CDR3: TGTGCCAGCAGTTTAAAGCGGACTCAAGAGACCCAGTACTTC. Amino acid sequence: CASSLKRTQETQYF.

This clone was detected once. This sequence joins TRBV7-9 and TRBJ1-2; TRBD1 is a possible D gene (5 bases). CDR1 SEHNR and CDR2 FQNEAQ come from the germline V gene (reference sequence). The V end lost 1 base, the J end lost 8 bases, and 8 bases lay between the germline ends. This CDR3 contains 12 residues. The CDR3 region is CASSLDWGGYTF. The CDR3 region has the DNA TGTGCCAGCAGCTTAGACTGGGGGGGCTACACCTTC.

The chain recombines TRBV7-9 with TRBJ1-1; D is undetermined. Trimming cost V 2 bases and J 6 bases, with 16 bases left between them. In germline, CDR1 is SEHNR, CDR2 FQNEAQ (reference sequence). This CDR3 has 15 amino acids. DNA of the CDR3: TGTGCCAGCAGCTTAACGAATGTGAGGAGTCCTGAAGCTTTCTTT. This codes for CASSLTNVRSPEAFF.

The sample holds one count of this clone. This sequence joins TRBV15 and TRBJ1-2, with a possible D match to TRBD1 (5 bases). This CDR3 comprises 14 residues. Trimming shortened V by 0 bases and J by 6 bases, and 11 bases separated the two germline ends. In germline, CDR1 is LNHNV, CDR2 YYDKDF (reference sequence). This chain's CDR3 is CATSRDLTANGYTF. CDR3 coding DNA: TGTGCCACCAGCAGAGATTTGACAGCTAATGGCTACACCTTC.

There are many counts of this clone. The chain has TRBV12-3 or TRBV12-4 and TRBJ1-2; unclear D gene. The V and J ends lost 5 bases and 5 bases respectively, with 6 bases between them. The CDR3 consists of 11 residues. The CDR3 protein is CASSQQYGYTF. As DNA, the CDR3 is TGTGCCAGCAGTCAACAGTATGGCTACACCTTC.

The V call is TRBV2, the J call TRBJ1-1; no reliable D call. The CDR3 length is 12 residues. V gave up 7 bases and J gave up 2 bases, with 8 bases separating them. Germline V gene lookup returns CDR1 SNHLY and CDR2 FYNNEI. For the CDR3, the DNA is TGTGCCAGCAAAGGCCTAAACACTGAAGCTTTCTTT. Protein: CASKGLNTEAFF. Full variable domain (outside the CDR3, taken from reference TRBV2 and TRBJ1-1): EPEVTQTPSHQVTQMGQEVILRCVPISNHLYFYWYRQILGQKVEFLVSFYNNEISEKSEIFDDQFSVERPDGSNFTLKIRSTKLEDSAMYFCASKGLNTEAFFGQGTRLTVV.

The chain combines TRBV15 with TRBJ1-2, with 7 bases fitting TRBD1. Trimming at V came to 5 bases and at J to 6 bases, leaving 6 bases not matched to a gene. The V gene's germline CDR1 is LNHNV and CDR2 YYDKDF (reference sequence). This CDR3 spans 13 amino acids. The chain's CDR3 is CATSGAGGNGYTF. CDR3 coding DNA: TGTGCCACCAGCGGCGCAGGGGGGAATGGCTACACCTTC. The full variable domain, rest sourced from reference TRBV15 and TRBJ1-2, is DAMVIQNPRYQVTQFGKPVTLSCSQTLNHNVMYWYQQKSSQAPKLLFHYYDKDFNNEADTPDNFQSRRPNTSFCFLDIRSPGLGDTAMYLCATSGAGGNGYTFGSGTRLTVV.

This chain connects TRBV10-2 to TRBJ2-1, with D tentatively TRBD1 (6 bases). Trimming stripped 4 bases from V and 6 bases from J, with 10 bases between. The germline CDR1 and CDR2 sequences are WSHSY and SAAADI. This CDR3 region has 13 residues. CDR3 DNA sequence: TGCGCCAGCAGTGTACCAGGGGTCAATGAGCAGTTCTTC. Protein sequence: CASSVPGVNEQFF.

This clone came up once. This chain uses TRBV19 with TRBJ2-1, with unresolved D. The CDR3 contains 16 residues. Germline V gives CDR1 LNHDA, CDR2 SQIVND (reference sequence). Between the trimmed V and J ends, which lost 5 bases and 5 bases, there was a span of 19 bases. The CDR3 here is CASSPQMRIYHNEQFF. CDR3 in DNA: TGTGCCAGTAGTCCCCAAATGCGAATATACCACAATGAGCAGTTCTTC.